Listed below are T cell receptor beta chains from one sample, sequenced in a study of OX40 agonist ivuxolimab in advanced cancers. Sequenced by immunoSEQ multiplex PCR; TCRdb stores in-frame clones only, minus some. This sample has about 15,000 clones; almost 85% occur once, and the top ten carry under 2.5%. The sequenced sample was CD4+ or CD8+ T cells sorted from blood, obtained in a trial of the OX40 agonist ivuxolimab. The receptors come from an adult with an advanced solid tumor such as melanoma, head and neck, liver or kidney cancer. CDR3s include the opening cysteine and the closing phenylalanine or tryptophan. The order of the fields is J gene, D gene, clone size, V gene, CDR3 DNA, CDR3 protein. The D gene is left open where the match is weak. Rows may omit the clone size; those that give it use once, few, many or a size class.

J gene: TRBJ2-2; D gene: .; clone size: .; V gene: TRBV28; CDR3 DNA: TGTGCCAGCAGATACACCGGGGAGCTGTTTTTT; CDR3 protein: CASRYTGELFF
J gene: TRBJ2-3; D gene: TRBD2; clone size: .; V gene: TRBV10-3; CDR3 DNA: TGTGCCACCGGTGGAGCGGGGACAGATACGCAGTATTTT; CDR3 protein: CATGGAGTDTQYF
J gene: TRBJ2-7; D gene: .; clone size: .; V gene: TRBV9; CDR3 DNA: TGTGCCAGCAGCGTATGGGGCGGCGAGCAGTACTTC; CDR3 protein: CASSVWGGEQYF
J gene: TRBJ2-3; D gene: .; clone size: .; V gene: TRBV6-1; CDR3 DNA: TGTGCCAGCTTACCCGCCACCCAATGGGGGCAGTATTTT; CDR3 protein: CASLPATQWGQYF
J gene: TRBJ1-4; D gene: .; clone size: .; V gene: TRBV7-6; CDR3 DNA: TGTGCCAGCAGCTTAGCCTCAGGGACTAATGAAAAACTGTTTTTT; CDR3 protein: CASSLASGTNEKLFF
J gene: TRBJ2-1; D gene: TRBD1; clone size: once; V gene: TRBV18; CDR3 DNA: TGTGCCAGCTCACCACCGGCACAGGGGGCCCGGAATGAGCAGTTCTTC; CDR3 protein: CASSPPAQGARNEQFF
J gene: TRBJ1-5; D gene: .; clone size: .; V gene: TRBV6-5; CDR3 DNA: TGTGCCAGCAGTTACTCGAGGGACCAAGTGGGGCCCCAGCATTTT; CDR3 protein: CASSYSRDQVGPQHF
J gene: TRBJ2-7; D gene: .; clone size: .; V gene: TRBV7-9; CDR3 DNA: TGTGCCAGCAGCCCCGGAAGGGGCGCAGGATACGAGCAGTACTTC; CDR3 protein: CASSPGRGAGYEQYF
J gene: TRBJ1-3; D gene: TRBD1; clone size: .; V gene: TRBV7-9; CDR3 DNA: TGTGCCAGCAGCTTAGCAAGGGGACAGCCTGGAAACACCATATATTTT; CDR3 protein: CASSLARGQPGNTIYF
J gene: TRBJ2-2; D gene: .; clone size: .; V gene: TRBV19; CDR3 DNA: TGTGCCAGTACCCCCGGGGCCACCGGGGAGCTGTTTTTT; CDR3 protein: CASTPGATGELFF
J gene: TRBJ2-5; D gene: .; clone size: .; V gene: TRBV4-1; CDR3 DNA: TGCGCCAGCAGCCAAGATCGGGCCAGCGCGGTCGGAGAGACCCAGTACTTC; CDR3 protein: CASSQDRASAVGETQYF
J gene: TRBJ2-6; D gene: .; clone size: .; V gene: TRBV28; CDR3 DNA: TGTGCCAGCAGTCACCCCCGACAGTCCGGGGCCAACGTCCTGACTTTC; CDR3 protein: CASSHPRQSGANVLTF
J gene: TRBJ2-5; D gene: .; clone size: .; V gene: TRBV7-6; CDR3 DNA: TGTGCCAGCAGCCCAGGGGGGCCTGGGCTGACCCAGTACTTC; CDR3 protein: CASSPGGPGLTQYF
J gene: TRBJ1-2; D gene: TRBD1; clone size: .; V gene: TRBV5-6; CDR3 DNA: TGTGCCAGCAGCCCAGGGGGTAGTGGCTACACCTTC; CDR3 protein: CASSPGGSGYTF
J gene: TRBJ2-3; D gene: .; clone size: .; V gene: TRBV5-1; CDR3 DNA: TGCGCCAGCAGCGGCCGGGGTTGGAGCACAGATACGCAGTATTTT; CDR3 protein: CASSGRGWSTDTQYF
J gene: TRBJ2-5; D gene: .; clone size: .; V gene: TRBV10-3; CDR3 DNA: TGTGCCATCAGTACCCCGGAAAGAGCCCGAGAGACCCAGTACTTC; CDR3 protein: CAISTPERARETQYF
J gene: TRBJ2-7; D gene: TRBD1; clone size: .; V gene: TRBV7-2; CDR3 DNA: TGTGCCAGCAGCTTAGAACAGGGGGTGACCTACGAGCAGTACTTC; CDR3 protein: CASSLEQGVTYEQYF
J gene: TRBJ2-6; D gene: .; clone size: .; V gene: TRBV7-2; CDR3 DNA: TGTGCCAGCAGCTTATTTTCTGGGGCCAACGTCCTGACTTTC; CDR3 protein: CASSLFSGANVLTF
J gene: TRBJ1-2; D gene: .; clone size: .; V gene: TRBV4-1; CDR3 DNA: TGCGCCAGCAGCCAAGTGGGATCAGACTATGGCTACACCTTC; CDR3 protein: CASSQVGSDYGYTF
J gene: TRBJ1-1; D gene: .; clone size: .; V gene: TRBV6-1; CDR3 DNA: TGTGCCAGCAGTGTCGGGAACACTGAAGCTTTCTTT; CDR3 protein: CASSVGNTEAFF
J gene: TRBJ2-7; D gene: TRBD1; clone size: .; V gene: TRBV2; CDR3 DNA: TGTGCCAGCAGTGCGACAGGGGTCCACGAGCAGTACTTC; CDR3 protein: CASSATGVHEQYF
J gene: TRBJ2-1; D gene: TRBD2; clone size: .; V gene: TRBV28; CDR3 DNA: TGTGCCAGCACGGGGCTACTAGCGGGAGGGCCGGCGACTTACAATGAGCAGTTCTTC; CDR3 protein: CASTGLLAGGPATYNEQFF
J gene: TRBJ1-4; D gene: .; clone size: .; V gene: TRBV7-9; CDR3 DNA: TGTGCCAGCAGCTTACAGGGTAATGAAAAACTGTTTTTT; CDR3 protein: CASSLQGNEKLFF
J gene: TRBJ2-5; D gene: TRBD1; clone size: few; V gene: TRBV7-9; CDR3 DNA: TGTGCCAGCAGTCGCTCCGGGACAGGGGGGTCATCGCAGTACTTC; CDR3 protein: CASSRSGTGGSSQYF
J gene: TRBJ2-2; D gene: .; clone size: .; V gene: TRBV2; CDR3 DNA: TGTGCCAGCACTATGACATCTTCAACCTCTGGGGAGCTGTTTTTT; CDR3 protein: CASTMTSSTSGELFF
J gene: TRBJ2-7; D gene: .; clone size: .; V gene: TRBV25-1; CDR3 DNA: TGTGCCAGCAAAGCCTCCGGGACACCTTACGAGCAGTACTTC; CDR3 protein: CASKASGTPYEQYF
J gene: TRBJ1-2; D gene: .; clone size: .; V gene: TRBV21-1; CDR3 DNA: TGTGCCAGCACTGGGACCTTGGGCGGCTATGGCTACACCTTC; CDR3 protein: CASTGTLGGYGYTF
J gene: TRBJ2-1; D gene: TRBD2; clone size: .; V gene: TRBV11-2; CDR3 DNA: TGTGCCAGCAGCCAACGACTAGCGGGAGGACAAAATGAGCAGTTCTTC; CDR3 protein: CASSQRLAGGQNEQFF
J gene: TRBJ2-3; D gene: .; clone size: few; V gene: TRBV9; CDR3 DNA: TGTGCCAGCAGCGTAGGGCTGCTATCCCACACAGATACGCAGTATTTT; CDR3 protein: CASSVGLLSHTDTQYF
J gene: TRBJ1-5; D gene: .; clone size: .; V gene: TRBV6-1; CDR3 DNA: TGTGCCAGCAGTGGCGGGGTATGGACAAGCAATCAGCCCCAGCATTTT; CDR3 protein: CASSGGVWTSNQPQHF
J gene: TRBJ1-1; D gene: .; clone size: .; V gene: TRBV29-1; CDR3 DNA: TGCAGCGTTGAAGATCGCACTGAAGCTTTCTTT; CDR3 protein: CSVEDRTEAFF
J gene: TRBJ2-5; D gene: .; clone size: once; V gene: TRBV27; CDR3 DNA: TGTGCCAGCAGTTTATCCACGTACCAAGAGACCCAGTACTTC; CDR3 protein: CASSLSTYQETQYF
J gene: TRBJ2-3; D gene: TRBD2; clone size: once; V gene: TRBV29-1; CDR3 DNA: TGCAGCGCCGGCGGCCTAGCGGGGAGCGAAGATACGCAGTATTTT; CDR3 protein: CSAGGLAGSEDTQYF
J gene: TRBJ1-3; D gene: .; clone size: .; V gene: TRBV5-1; CDR3 DNA: TGCGCCAGCAGCCCACAGGGTTCTGGAAACACCATATATTTT; CDR3 protein: CASSPQGSGNTIYF
J gene: TRBJ2-5; D gene: TRBD2; clone size: .; V gene: TRBV28; CDR3 DNA: TGTGCCAGCAGCGGGGGGTTCGGTGAGACCCAGTACTTC; CDR3 protein: CASSGGFGETQYF
J gene: TRBJ1-2; D gene: TRBD1; clone size: .; V gene: TRBV18; CDR3 DNA: TGTGCCAGCTCACCACCGGGGACAGGGGAAAACTATGGCTACACCTTC; CDR3 protein: CASSPPGTGENYGYTF
J gene: TRBJ2-3; D gene: TRBD2; clone size: .; V gene: TRBV6-1; CDR3 DNA: TGTGCCAGCAGGCGGCGGGAGCAAGATACGCAGTATTTT; CDR3 protein: CASRRREQDTQYF
J gene: TRBJ1-5; D gene: TRBD1; clone size: once; V gene: TRBV6-1; CDR3 DNA: TGTGCCAGCAGTGATCTCCGGGACAGACCTGAGCCCCAGCATTTT; CDR3 protein: CASSDLRDRPEPQHF
J gene: TRBJ2-5; D gene: .; clone size: .; V gene: TRBV30; CDR3 DNA: TGTGCCTGGAGTCGCGGCGGCCAAGAGACCCAGTACTTC; CDR3 protein: CAWSRGGQETQYF
J gene: TRBJ2-7; D gene: TRBD1; clone size: .; V gene: TRBV5-1; CDR3 DNA: TGCGCCAGCAGCTTGATGGGACAGGGGAGCTACGAGCAGTACTTC; CDR3 protein: CASSLMGQGSYEQYF
J gene: TRBJ1-6; D gene: .; clone size: .; V gene: TRBV7-2; CDR3 DNA: TGTGCCAGCAGCTCAGGACAGTATTCACCCCTCCACTTT; CDR3 protein: CASSSGQYSPLHF
J gene: TRBJ1-2; D gene: .; clone size: .; V gene: TRBV28; CDR3 DNA: TGTGCCAGCAGCCCCAATCCAGGGGTAGACTTCTATGGCTACACCTTC; CDR3 protein: CASSPNPGVDFYGYTF
J gene: TRBJ2-5; D gene: .; clone size: .; V gene: TRBV27; CDR3 DNA: TGTGCCAGCAGAGCCCGCCAAGAGACCCAGTACTTC; CDR3 protein: CASRARQETQYF
J gene: TRBJ1-1; D gene: TRBD1; clone size: .; V gene: TRBV30; CDR3 DNA: TGTGCCTACCGACAGGGGGCAGCTTTCTTT; CDR3 protein: CAYRQGAAFF
J gene: TRBJ2-6; D gene: .; clone size: .; V gene: TRBV7-2; CDR3 DNA: TGTGCCGTGTGGTTAGGGTCTGGGGCCAACGTCCTGACTTTC; CDR3 protein: CAVWLGSGANVLTF
J gene: TRBJ2-2; D gene: .; clone size: .; V gene: TRBV5-8; CDR3 DNA: TGTGCCAGCAGCCCTTTCGCTAGCGGAGCCAGGGGCGGGGAGCTGTTTTTT; CDR3 protein: CASSPFASGARGGELFF
J gene: TRBJ2-7; D gene: .; clone size: .; V gene: TRBV6-5; CDR3 DNA: TGTGCCAGCAGTTCCAGGGACGGATACTCCTACGAGCAGTACTTC; CDR3 protein: CASSSRDGYSYEQYF
J gene: TRBJ2-7; D gene: TRBD2; clone size: .; V gene: TRBV5-1; CDR3 DNA: TGCGCCAGCAGTTTTACTAGCGCCCTCTCCTACGAGCAGTACTTC; CDR3 protein: CASSFTSALSYEQYF
J gene: TRBJ2-5; D gene: .; clone size: .; V gene: TRBV4-3; CDR3 DNA: TGCGCCAGCAGCCAAGGATGGTCCGAAGAGACCCAGTACTTC; CDR3 protein: CASSQGWSEETQYF
J gene: TRBJ1-1; D gene: .; clone size: .; V gene: TRBV19; CDR3 DNA: TGTGCCAGTAGTATAGTGGGTATAGACACTGAAGCTTTCTTT; CDR3 protein: CASSIVGIDTEAFF
J gene: TRBJ2-1; D gene: .; clone size: .; V gene: TRBV27; CDR3 DNA: TGTGCCAGTTGCGTCCGGGGGGCGATACTCAATGAGCAGTTCTTC; CDR3 protein: CASCVRGAILNEQFF
J gene: TRBJ2-7; D gene: TRBD1; clone size: .; V gene: TRBV7-9; CDR3 DNA: TGTGCCAGCAGCTTAGTCGGACAGGGAGTCAGGTACGAGCAGTACTTC; CDR3 protein: CASSLVGQGVRYEQYF
J gene: TRBJ1-1; D gene: .; clone size: .; V gene: TRBV18; CDR3 DNA: TGTGCCAGCTCACCCCGAGCAGAGAACACTGAAGCTTTCTTT; CDR3 protein: CASSPRAENTEAFF
J gene: TRBJ2-5; D gene: TRBD1; clone size: .; V gene: TRBV18; CDR3 DNA: TGTGCCAGCTCACCTCGGACAGGGGCCAACCAAGAGACCCAGTACTTC; CDR3 protein: CASSPRTGANQETQYF
J gene: TRBJ2-7; D gene: .; clone size: .; V gene: TRBV30; CDR3 DNA: TGTGCCTGGAGTGAGGGCCTCGAGCAGTACTTC; CDR3 protein: CAWSEGLEQYF